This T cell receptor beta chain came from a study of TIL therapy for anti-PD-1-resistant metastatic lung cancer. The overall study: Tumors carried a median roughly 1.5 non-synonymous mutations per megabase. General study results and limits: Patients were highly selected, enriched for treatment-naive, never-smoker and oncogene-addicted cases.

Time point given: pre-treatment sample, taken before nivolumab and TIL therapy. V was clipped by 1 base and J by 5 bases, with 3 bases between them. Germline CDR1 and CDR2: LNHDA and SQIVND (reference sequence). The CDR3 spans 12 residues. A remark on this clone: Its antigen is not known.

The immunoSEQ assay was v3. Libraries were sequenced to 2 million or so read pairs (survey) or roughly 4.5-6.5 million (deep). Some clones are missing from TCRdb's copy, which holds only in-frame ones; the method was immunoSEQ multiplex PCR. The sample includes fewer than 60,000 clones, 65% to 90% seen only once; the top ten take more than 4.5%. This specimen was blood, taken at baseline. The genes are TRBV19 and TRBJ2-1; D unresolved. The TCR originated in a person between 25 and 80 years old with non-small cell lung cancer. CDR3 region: CASSIGDNEQFF. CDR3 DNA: TGTGCCAGTAGTATAGGAGACAATGAGCAGTTCTTC.